This TCR beta chain is drawn from a study of tumor-infiltrating lymphocytes in primary liver carcinoma. On the study more broadly: Spanning 30 to 69 years of age, the patients were men and women.

From approximately 530 ng of total RNA, TCR beta-specific cDNA was reverse-transcribed using a constant-region primer. ARM-PCR, slightly modified, supplied the TCR beta libraries through three nested multiplex PCR rounds. TCRdb independently ran MiXCR on the multiplex PCR reads; one entry per CDR3 protein. Of more than 150,000 distinct CDR3 sequences in the sample, about 55% were seen once. This clonotype was recorded a few times. What it binds is not known. Unsorted whole blood yielded blood RNA, and germline DNA was extracted as well. The patients lived with chronic HBV infection and had not yet received any treatment. Study findings and constraints: Reduced overlap was seen in tumor-adjacent and tumor-blood pairs versus tumor region pairs. Against blood, tumors held a significantly higher top-250-clone fraction (p = 0.039).

The source of this sequence is a man aged 35-49 years with primary liver carcinoma and hepatitis B virus infection. The material sequenced was peripheral blood.

The CDR3 DNA sequence: TGTGCCAGCAGTGGGACCATCTACGAGCAGTACTTC. Its translation is CASSGTIYEQYF. The V gene is TRBV25-1, the J gene TRBJ2-7, with D uncertain. The CDR3 totals 12 residues. V lost 4 bases, J lost 3 bases, and 7 bases lay in between. Germline V gives CDR1 MGHDK, CDR2 SYGVNS.